One sample yielded the 26 T cell receptor beta chains listed below, sequenced in a study of cytomegalovirus exposure and HLA in healthy donors. Some clones are missing from TCRdb's copy, which holds only in-frame ones; the method was immunoSEQ multiplex PCR. Of roughly 82,000 clones listed, 90% to 95% are singletons. The sample taken for sequencing was PBMCs. Receptors originate from a man younger than 35 in good health and CMV-seronegative.

The chain couples TRBV4-3 to TRBJ2-1; D possibly corresponds to TRBD1 (6 bases). Trimming stripped 4 bases from V and 1 base from J, with 14 bases between. Germline CDR1 and CDR2: LGHNA and YSLEER. CDR3 length equals 16 residues. The CDR3 is CASSLQRGISYNEQFF. The CDR3 nucleotides read TGCGCCAGCAGCCTACAGAGGGGGATATCCTACAATGAGCAGTTCTTC.

This clone has just one count. The chain joins TRBV19 to TRBJ1-4; D might be TRBD1 (5 bases). This CDR3 spans 14 amino acids. The germline gives CDR1 LNHDA, CDR2 SQIVND (reference sequence). Trimming took off 6 bases at V and 0 bases at J, with 8 bases between the two ends. The CDR3 DNA is TGTGCCAGTAGCCCGACAGCAACTAATGAAAAACTGTTTTTT. Its translation: CASSPTATNEKLFF. The whole variable domain, filled in from reference TRBV19 and TRBJ1-4, reads DGGITQSPKYLFRKEGQNVTLSCEQNLNHDAMYWYRQDPGQGLRLIYYSQIVNDFQKGDIAEGYSVSREKKESFPLTVTSAQKNPTAFYLCASSPTATNEKLFFGSGTQLSVL.

This clone was observed a few times. The genes are TRBV7-3 and TRBJ2-1, with 7 bases lining up with TRBD1. The germline gives CDR1 SGHTA, CDR2 FQGTGA. V was pared by 6 bases and J by 3 bases, with 8 bases of the junction left unmatched. The CDR3 is made up of 15 amino acids. The DNA for the CDR3 is TGTGCCAGCAGTACGACAGGGAAAGGCTACAATGAGCAGTTCTTC. This translates into CASSTTGKGYNEQFF.

The V call is TRBV5-1, the J call TRBJ2-7, with D uncertain. V was clipped by 0 bases and J by 0 bases, with 4 bases between them. The CDR3 length is 13 residues. Germline V gives CDR1 SGHRS, CDR2 YFSETQ. CDR3 sequence (DNA): TGCGCCAGCAGCTTGGTGGCCTCCTACGAGCAGTACTTC. It yields the protein CASSLVASYEQYF.

The rearrangement links TRBV11-3 to TRBJ1-1; possibly TRBD1 for D (5 bases). Trimming removed 3 bases from V and 0 bases from J, with 11 bases in between. The CDR3 has 15 amino acids. From germline, CDR1 is SGHNT and CDR2 YENEEA. This CDR3 is CASSLSDSVNTEAFF. CDR3 sequence (DNA): TGTGCCAGCAGCTTGAGCGACAGCGTGAACACTGAAGCTTTCTTT.

The genes are TRBV5-4 and TRBJ1-1; D gene ambiguous. Per germline, CDR1 SGHNT and CDR2 YYREEE (reference sequence). This CDR3 has 12 residues. Trimming shortened V by 4 bases and J by 3 bases, and 7 bases separated the two germline ends. Written as DNA, the CDR3 is TGTGCCAGCAGCACGATAGACACTGAAGCTTTCTTT. Residues: CASSTIDTEAFF.

The V gene is TRBV5-4, the J gene TRBJ1-4; 9 bases line up with TRBD1. The CDR3 length is 15 residues. The germline V gene encodes CDR1 SGHNT and CDR2 YYREEE (reference sequence). J lost 7 bases, V lost 4 bases, and 8 bases had no gene match. The CDR3: CASSLTQGAREKLFF. CDR3 DNA sequence: TGTGCCAGCAGCCTAACACAGGGGGCGCGTGAAAAACTGTTTTTT.

The gene calls are TRBV2 and TRBJ2-2; tentative D call: TRBD2 (6 bases). Germline assignment: CDR1 SNHLY and CDR2 FYNNEI. V dropped 5 bases and J dropped 6 bases, with 16 bases sitting between them. This CDR3 has 15 residues. DNA for the CDR3: TGTGCCAGCAGTCCCCGTGGGGGGATATCCGGGGAGCTGTTTTTT. Its protein is CASSPRGGISGELFF.

The chain employs TRBV19 and TRBJ1-5; perhaps TRBD1 as D (5 bases). Germline values: CDR1 LNHDA, CDR2 SQIVND (reference sequence). The V gene lost 5 bases and the J gene lost 6 bases, with 17 bases spanning the gap. The CDR3 is 15 amino acids. CDR3 loop: CASSPAHRYGQPQHF. The CDR3 DNA follows: TGTGCCAGTAGTCCCGCACACAGGTACGGTCAGCCCCAGCATTTT.

The chain combines TRBV6-1 with TRBJ2-1; the D gene is possibly TRBD1 (5 bases). Trimming shortened V by 2 bases and J by 5 bases, and 13 bases separated the two germline ends. Looked up from germline, CDR1 is MNHNS and CDR2 is SASEGT. This CDR3 has 15 residues. The CDR3 DNA sequence: TGTGCCAGCAGTGAACAGGGTGTCGGACACAATGAGCAGTTCTTC. Translation gives CASSEQGVGHNEQFF.

In its sample, this clone was seen once. This chain uses TRBV11-2 with TRBJ2-7, with D perhaps matching TRBD1 (5 bases). The CDR3 is made up of 15 amino acids. Germline lookup yields CDR1 SGHAT and CDR2 FQNNGV. V dropped 2 bases and J dropped 4 bases, with 15 bases sitting between them. CDR3 in DNA: TGTGCCAGCAGCTTATCTGGGCAGGGTGGGTACGAGCAGTACTTC. Amino acids: CASSLSGQGGYEQYF.

The rearrangement joins TRBV20-1 to TRBJ2-1; possibly TRBD1 for D (5 bases). V lost 5 bases and J 6 bases, leaving 8 bases between the germline ends. The CDR3 has 11 residues. Looked up from germline, CDR1 is DFQATT and CDR2 is SNEGSKA (reference sequence). The chain's CDR3 is CSARQGNEQFF. For the CDR3, the DNA is TGCAGTGCTCGTCAGGGCAATGAGCAGTTCTTC.

V gene TRBV2 combines with J gene TRBJ1-2; D possibly corresponds to TRBD1 (5 bases). The CDR3 length is 14 residues. Germline values: CDR1 SNHLY, CDR2 FYNNEI. V lost 3 bases and J 5 bases, leaving 13 bases between the germline ends. The CDR3 reads CASSESQGPYGYTF. The CDR3 bases are TGTGCCAGCAGTGAGTCGCAGGGCCCTTATGGCTACACCTTC.

The chain carries TRBV7-9 and TRBJ1-2; 7 bases line up with TRBD1. Trimming cost V 5 bases and J 0 bases; bases outside gene matches: 6. Germline assignment: CDR1 SEHNR and CDR2 FQNEAQ (reference sequence). The CDR3 runs 15 residues. CDR3 coding DNA: TGTGCCAGCAGCCGCCGGGACAGCGCTAACTATGGCTACACCTTC. Its protein is CASSRRDSANYGYTF.

The J gene is TRBJ1-2, the V gene TRBV6-1; D ambiguous. V lost 2 bases and J 4 bases, leaving 8 bases between the germline ends. Germline assignment: CDR1 MNHNS and CDR2 SASEGT. This CDR3 is 13 amino acids long. The DNA for the CDR3 is TGTGCCAGCAGTGAAAAGGACTTCTATGGCTACACCTTC. Amino acids: CASSEKDFYGYTF.

This rearrangement joins TRBV5-4 to TRBJ1-1; D perhaps matches TRBD1 (6 bases). Trimming removed 1 base from V and 0 bases from J, with 7 bases in between. The CDR3 covers 14 residues. Germline loops: CDR1 SGHNT, CDR2 YYREEE (reference sequence). Here the CDR3 DNA reads TGTGCCAGCAGCTTGACAGGGATGAACACTGAAGCTTTCTTT. This codes for CASSLTGMNTEAFF. The full variable domain, completed using reference TRBV5-4 and TRBJ1-1, is ETGVTQSPTHLIKTRGQQVTLRCSSQSGHNTVSWYQQALGQGPQFIFQYYREEENGRGNFPPRFSGLQFPNYSSELNVNALELDDSALYLCASSLTGMNTEAFFGQGTRLTVV.

The V call is TRBV7-9, the J call TRBJ1-1, with a possible D match to TRBD1 (5 bases). V was shortened by 7 bases and J by 7 bases, with 19 bases between the two germline ends. The CDR3 has 14 amino acids. The germline V gene has CDR1 SEHNR and CDR2 FQNEAQ (reference sequence). In DNA, the CDR3 is TGTGCCAGCATCCTTCCCCTTAGGGGTAATGAAGCTTTCTTT. As protein: CASILPLRGNEAFF.

The chain joins TRBV7-2 to TRBJ1-2; D is possibly TRBD1 (5 bases). V lost 5 bases and J lost 3, with 16 bases in between. Germline values: CDR1 SGHTA, CDR2 FQGNSA. CDR3 length: 15 residues. Here the CDR3 reads CASSRRGGSDYGYTF. CDR3 DNA sequence: TGTGCCAGCAGCCGTCGCGGGGGAAGTGACTATGGCTACACCTTC.

The DNA of the CDR3 is TGTGCCAGCAGCCCTAGTGGCGTCGGGGAGCAGTACTTC. It encodes CASSPSGVGEQYF. The chain links TRBV11-3 to TRBJ2-7; D is unclear. Trimming shortened V by 5 bases and J by 7 bases, and 15 bases separated the two germline ends. This CDR3 spans 13 amino acids. The germline CDR1 and CDR2 sequences are SGHNT and YENEEA.

This rearrangement joins TRBV11-1 to TRBJ2-3, with a possible D match to TRBD1 (6 bases). V was clipped by 5 bases and J by 4 bases, with 22 bases between them. CDR1 and CDR2 from the germline V gene are SGHAT and FQDESV (reference sequence). There are 17 residues in the CDR3. CDR3 bases: TGTGCCAGCAGCCCCTGGTCGGGGAACAGGGATCCAGATACGCAGTATTTT. Translation gives CASSPWSGNRDPDTQYF.

The chain links TRBV29-1 to TRBJ1-1, with 8 bases lining up with TRBD1. CDR1 is SQVTM, CDR2 ANQGSEA, per germline. The ends lost 7 bases at V and 10 bases at J; junction bases unmatched: 14. This CDR3 region has 13 residues. The CDR3 is CSELTGTQGAAFF. CDR3 coding DNA: TGCAGCGAACTAACAGGGACCCAGGGGGCAGCTTTCTTT.

This chain uses TRBV11-3 with TRBJ2-2; TRBD1 might be the D (6 bases). V gave up 5 bases and J gave up 6 bases, with 13 bases separating them. Germline lookup yields CDR1 SGHNT and CDR2 YENEEA. This CDR3 comprises 14 residues. This chain's CDR3 is CASSTRQASGELFF. The CDR3 region has the DNA TGTGCCAGCAGCACCCGACAGGCTTCCGGGGAGCTGTTTTTT.

CDR3 region: CASSWLGLAGDVGEQYF. The DNA of the CDR3 is TGTGCCAGCTCCTGGCTGGGACTAGCGGGGGACGTCGGGGAGCAGTACTTC. V and J are TRBV18 and TRBJ2-7, with 14 bases lining up with TRBD2. From germline, CDR1 is KGHSH and CDR2 LQKENI. The ends lost 6 bases at V and 7 bases at J; junction bases unmatched: 14. This CDR3 is 17 amino acids long.

The chain uses TRBV6-5 and TRBJ2-7; D perhaps matches TRBD1 (5 bases). The CDR3 is 15 residues long. The germline V gene encodes CDR1 MNHEY and CDR2 SVGAGI. Between the trimmed V and J ends, which lost 0 bases and 5 bases, there was a span of 14 bases. The CDR3 DNA reads as TGTGCCAGCAGTTACTCAGGGGTCAGGGTCAACGAGCAGTACTTC. The encoded protein is CASSYSGVRVNEQYF.

This clone was detected only once. The chain employs TRBV7-9 and TRBJ2-1, with a weak D call TRBD2 (5 bases). Germline V gene lookup returns CDR1 SEHNR and CDR2 FQNEAQ (reference sequence). Trimming stripped 1 base from V and 7 bases from J, with 11 bases between. There are 14 residues in the CDR3. The CDR3 DNA sequence: TGTGCCAGCAGCTTAGTTGAGGGTATGAATGAGCAGTTCTTC. Translated, it gives CASSLVEGMNEQFF.

The chain recombines TRBV7-2 with TRBJ1-2; possibly TRBD1 for D (6 bases). Per the germline V gene, CDR1 is SGHTA and CDR2 is FQGNSA. V lost 1 base and J 4 bases, leaving 19 bases between the germline ends. There are 17 residues in the CDR3. The DNA for the CDR3 is TGTGCCAGCAGCTTAGGTGGGAATGGGGACACTCGCTATGGCTACACCTTC. This translates into CASSLGGNGDTRYGYTF.